This T cell receptor beta chain originates from a study of CD8 T cells in Susac syndrome. CDR1 and CDR2 from the germline V gene are SGHRS and YFSETQ. The CDR3 covers 15 residues. V lost 0 bases and J lost 7; bases outside the gene matches: 10. The RNA, 0.5 to 1 ug, was put through reverse transcription using random hexamers. Across 54 Vbeta and 13 Jbeta, immunoSEQ multiplex PCR amplified TCR beta CDR3. TCRdb independently ran MiXCR on the immunoSEQ multiplex PCR reads; one entry per CDR3 protein. The data show approximately 300,000 distinct CDR3 sequences, 89% seen once. Sequencing of TCR beta was performed on blood CD8+ T cells and on blood CD4+ T cells. The TEMRA cells underwent FACS enrichment, while the CD8+ and CD4+ T cells underwent negative isolation.

The chain couples TRBV5-1 to TRBJ2-7; TRBD1 aligns across 7 bases. Input material: CD8+ T cells from PBMCs. This sequence was found in a human donor with multiple sclerosis. In DNA form, the CDR3 reads TGCGCCAGCAGCTTGGCAGGGGGAGCTTACGTTGAGCAGTACTTC. Encoded protein: CASSLAGGAYVEQYF.